This T cell receptor (beta chain) appears in the sequencing data of a study of blood T cell repertoires in COVID-19 (dated by TCRdb to the early 2020s). Broadly, across the study: Collaborator samples came from the United States, Italy and Spain and covered acute and convalescent phases of COVID-19. The material from the prospective study consisted of cDNA or gDNA derived from T cells, B-cell-depleted T cells, or PBMCs. The dataset comprised deeply sampled blood TCRbeta repertoires from subjects exposed to, actively infected with, or recovered from COVID-19. A freely available public database, intended as a resource for researchers studying the immune response to SARS-CoV-2, is where the repertoires were released. The samples were drawn from two sources: the first 160 participants of the ongoing ImmuneRACE study, and 1,000 to 1,500 subjects contributed by 6 global collaborators. Nearly every sample came with metadata listing a de-identified subject ID, COVID-19 status, age in years and sex. HLA class I and class II types, where available, came from metadata supplied by the sample provider rather than from assay-based typing. Study-level results and caveats: The amount of clinical and demographic metadata varied by source and participant and was provided uncurated.

In Seattle, one collaborating source enrolled patients while the infection was active and tracked those patients longitudinally over the course of disease. The collaborating institutions used their own protocols to collect whole blood in K2EDTA tubes. For TCRbeta analysis, collaborators shipped samples in one of three forms: frozen whole blood, isolated PBMCs, or DNA extracted from either of those sample types. Sequences SGHAT (CDR1) and FQNNGV (CDR2) are obtained from the germline V gene. The germline ends are 19 bases apart after V is trimmed by 5 bases and J by 5 bases. Taken from cysteine to phenylalanine, the CDR3 has 15 residues. Solely the CDR3 DNA is kept, with 45 bases framed from the first base. TCRbeta CDR3 regions were amplified from genomic DNA by means of the immunoSEQ Assay, a bias-controlled multiplex PCR. The paper's processing steps were these. The number of nucleated cells in each sample was estimated by amplification of reference gene primers within the assay. To quantify the absolute abundance of each unique TCRbeta CDR3 rearrangement, sequence reads were collapsed and filtered. For each sample, productive Simpson clonality was calculated as the square root of Simpson's diversity index over productive rearrangements. TCRdb obtained this table from immuneACCESS and retained in-frame rearrangements with V and J assigned. These tables miss some clones; where compared with another copy, unresolved V genes account for less than half of the shortfall, and the remainder is unexplained. D and trimming come from the DNA, and the V and J calls and clone size come from that table. The table for this sample lists 140,000 to 150,000 clones; about four fifths of them were counted only once. In total, the top ten clones hold about 8.9% of the sample.

Concerning this clone itself: Its antigen remains undetermined. Base qualities are not provided; no much larger clone lies one nucleotide away.

Input material: peripheral blood. The TCR was taken from a man aged 30-40 years with COVID-19, enrolled during active disease. Recombination linked TRBV11-2 to TRBJ2-7; no D segment can be confidently identified. CDR3 protein: CASSRSLVAAHEQYF. The DNA is TGTGCCAGCAGCCGATCCCTAGTGGCTGCCCACGAGCAGTACTTC.